This passage covers 12 T cell receptor beta chains from one sample sequenced in a study of shared clonotypes between healthy human individuals. Profiled with immunoSEQ multiplex PCR; TCRdb holds only in-frame clones, not every one. The table shows nearly 500,000 clones, with 76% occurring only once. The sequencing sample was made of PBMCs. All receptors come from a woman between 35 and 50 years old in good health. Some clones in this sample may be carry-over from other donors' samples.

CDR3 sequence reads: CASSLRGGGEGYEQYF. The CDR3 nucleotides read TGTGCCAGCAGCCTCCGGGGAGGCGGGGAAGGATACGAGCAGTACTTC. The chain is built from TRBV4-2 and TRBJ2-7; tentative D call: TRBD2 (6 bases). The CDR3 totals 16 residues. Germline loops: CDR1 LGHNA, CDR2 YNFKEQ. V lost 4 bases and J lost 4, with 20 bases in between.

V gene TRBV28 combines with J gene TRBJ2-1; 7 bases are shared with TRBD2. The CDR3 length is 15 residues. CDR1 is MDHEN and CDR2 is SYDVKM in the germline V gene. The trim removed 6 bases at V and 3 bases at J, leaving 8 bases unmatched. The CDR3 sequence is CASSQTRTSYNEQFF. In nucleotides, the CDR3 is TGTGCCAGCAGCCAGACCAGGACTAGCTACAATGAGCAGTTCTTC.

The count of this clone is one. The V gene is TRBV9, the J gene TRBJ2-3; no clear D. The CDR3 contains 16 residues. V dropped 1 base and J dropped 0 bases, with 12 bases sitting between them. Per germline, CDR1 SGDLS and CDR2 YYNGEE. For the CDR3, the DNA is TGTGCCAGCAGCGTATCTGCCCTACGGAGCACAGATACGCAGTATTTT. It specifies CASSVSALRSTDTQYF.

CDR3: CASSLIAGGRVEQYF. The CDR3 DNA is TGTGCCAGCAGCTTAATAGCGGGAGGAAGAGTGGAGCAGTACTTC. The J gene is TRBJ2-7, the V gene TRBV7-9, with TRBD2 matching 10 bases. CDR1 and CDR2 from the germline V gene are SEHNR and FQNEAQ (reference sequence). Unmatched junction bases numbered 8, after V lost 2 bases and J lost 7 bases. The CDR3 contains 15 residues.

Written as DNA, the CDR3 is TGCGCCAGCAGCTTGGTGGCTAGCGGGCTTTACAATGAGCAGTTCTTC. It encodes CASSLVASGLYNEQFF. V is TRBV5-1 and J is TRBJ2-1; 8 positions agree with TRBD2. After removal of 0 bases from V and 4 bases from J, the junction contained 6 bases not matched to a gene. CDR3 size: 16 residues. Germline V gene sequence: CDR1 SGHRS, CDR2 YFSETQ.

This rearrangement joins TRBV7-2 to TRBJ2-2; D is unclear. The germline V gene has CDR1 SGHTA and CDR2 FQGNSA. Trimming took off 0 bases at V and 2 bases at J, with 10 bases between the two ends. This CDR3 has 16 amino acids. As DNA, the CDR3 is TGTGCCAGCAGCTTAGCTCCGTCAGATAACACCGGGGAGCTGTTTTTT. Its translation is CASSLAPSDNTGELFF.

Comment on this clone: A clone one base away is much larger, so this may be a read error. This chain uses TRBV6-4 with TRBJ2-6; D not resolved. This CDR3 comprises 15 residues. CDR1 and CDR2 from the germline V gene are MRHNA and SNTAGT. Trimming removed 2 bases from V and 4 bases from J, with 9 bases in between. The CDR3 DNA sequence: TGTGCCAGCAGTGACATGGGGTCCGGGGCCAACGTCCTGACTTTC. It is translated as CASSDMGSGANVLTF.

The chain carries TRBV30 and TRBJ2-5; a weak D match, TRBD2 (6 bases). This CDR3 has 10 residues. Trimming removed 5 bases from V and 5 bases from J, with 6 bases in between. The germline gives CDR1 GTSNPN, CDR2 SVGIG (reference sequence). The CDR3 bases are TGTGCCTGGGGGGGGGAGACCCAGTACTTC. Translation: CAWGGETQYF.

The count of this clone is one. V is TRBV9 and J is TRBJ2-2; D may be TRBD1 or TRBD2 (5 bases each). Trimming took off 2 bases at V and 5 bases at J, with 10 bases between the two ends. Looked up from germline, CDR1 is SGDLS and CDR2 is YYNGEE. The CDR3 spans 14 residues. The DNA for the CDR3 is TGTGCCAGCAGCGTGAGGGGCGCTACCGGGGAGCTGTTTTTT. This gives the protein CASSVRGATGELFF.

This clone was found a few times. The chain recombines TRBV6-5 with TRBJ2-3; D possibly uses TRBD1 or TRBD2 (5 bases each). Germline V gene sequence: CDR1 MNHEY, CDR2 SVGAGI. V shed 0 bases and J shed 6 bases, with 13 bases lying between them. This CDR3 spans 15 amino acids. The CDR3: CASSYSGPMVDTQYF. CDR3 coding DNA: TGTGCCAGCAGTTACTCGGGACCTATGGTTGATACGCAGTATTTT.

The rearrangement links TRBV4-1 to TRBJ2-4; D not resolved. V gave up 1 base and J gave up 0 bases, with 4 bases separating them. The CDR3 length is 14 residues. Germline CDR1 MGHRA, CDR2 YSYEKL. The CDR3 is CASSQGTAKNIQYF. The CDR3 nucleotides read TGCGCCAGCAGCCAAGGAACAGCCAAAAACATTCAGTACTTC.

CDR3 in DNA: TGCGCCAGCAGTGAGAGTCGGAAGACCTACACAGATACGCAGTATTTT. It translates to CASSESRKTYTDTQYF. The chain combines TRBV10-1 with TRBJ2-3; D is undetermined. Germline V gene lookup returns CDR1 WNHNN and CDR2 SYGVQD (reference sequence). The V end lost 2 bases, the J end lost 2 bases, and 14 bases lay between the germline ends. This CDR3 region has 16 residues.